These 12 T cell receptor beta chains originate from one sample sequenced in a study of T cell changes during pregnancy in multiple sclerosis. Sequencing was performed with immunoSEQ multiplex PCR; in TCRdb, only in-frame clones are kept and a portion is missing. This table holds 35,000 to 45,000 clones, roughly nine tenths found once. The source material was CD8+ T cells from peripheral blood mononuclear cells, sampled before pregnancy. The receptors stem from a female donor with multiple sclerosis, enrolled in a pregnancy study.

The chain recombines TRBV6-5 with TRBJ2-7, with 7 nucleotides matching TRBD2. V dropped 8 bases and J dropped 1; count of bases not matched to a gene: 11. Germline V gives CDR1 MNHEY, CDR2 SVGAGI. The CDR3 has 15 amino acids. This chain's CDR3 is CASGGLGGDSYEQYF. CDR3 coding DNA: TGTGCCAGCGGGGGTTTGGGGGGGGATTCCTACGAGCAGTACTTC.

The rearrangement joins TRBV7-9 to TRBJ1-2, with D perhaps TRBD1 (6 bases). The germline CDR1 and CDR2 sequences are SEHNR and FQNEAQ (reference sequence). The CDR3 has 14 residues. The V end was cut by 4 bases, the J end by 6 bases, with 15 bases between. The chain's CDR3 is CASSSWDILNGYTF. The CDR3 bases are TGTGCCAGCAGCTCCTGGGACATTTTAAATGGCTACACCTTC.

This chain joins TRBV13 and TRBJ2-1, with D possibly being TRBD1 (5 bases). This CDR3 comprises 16 residues. Deletions cut 0 bases from V and 2 bases from J, with 11 bases between. The germline CDR1 and CDR2 sequences are PRHDT and FYEKMQ (reference sequence). This CDR3 is CASSLGLRGAYNEQFF. CDR3 nucleotides: TGTGCCAGCAGCTTAGGTCTTAGGGGCGCCTACAATGAGCAGTTCTTC.

This chain uses TRBV6-5 with TRBJ1-5, with unresolved D. The V end lost 6 bases, the J end lost 4 bases, and 10 bases lay between the germline ends. From germline, CDR1 is MNHEY and CDR2 SVGAGI. The CDR3 is made up of 13 amino acids. CDR3 sequence: CASSPRENQPQHF. CDR3 sequence (DNA): TGTGCCAGCAGCCCTCGGGAAAATCAGCCCCAGCATTTT.

The chain couples TRBV27 to TRBJ2-1; unclear D gene. CDR1 and CDR2 (germline): MNHEY, SMNVEV (reference sequence). The CDR3 totals 13 residues. The germline V and J ends were trimmed by 2 bases and 5 bases, with 7 bases remaining between them. The CDR3 protein is CASSLGANNEQFF. The CDR3 DNA is TGTGCCAGCAGTTTAGGAGCAAACAATGAGCAGTTCTTC.

This chain connects TRBV7-9 to TRBJ1-1; D might be TRBD1 (6 bases). V lost 1 base and J lost 4, with 13 bases in between. This CDR3 spans 15 amino acids. Germline V CDR1 and CDR2: SEHNR, FQNEAQ (reference sequence). CDR3 nucleotides: TGTGCCAGCAGCTTAGGGCAGGGGATGGTCACTGAAGCTTTCTTT. Translated, it gives CASSLGQGMVTEAFF.

The J gene is TRBJ1-2, the V gene TRBV28; 8 positions match TRBD1. The J segment lost 1 base and the V segment lost 4 bases, leaving 8 bases of the junction unmatched. Germline-derived CDR1 and CDR2 are MDHEN and SYDVKM. The CDR3 covers 16 residues. The CDR3 loop reads CASSSPRGPVNYGYTF. The CDR3 coding sequence is TGTGCCAGCAGTTCGCCCAGGGGGCCCGTTAACTATGGCTACACCTTC.

As for this clone: Different DNA sequences within this sample yield the same CDR3. The J gene is TRBJ1-1, the V gene TRBV27; the D is unclear. V lost 2 bases and J 1 base, leaving 5 bases between the germline ends. CDR1 is MNHEY and CDR2 is SMNVEV in the germline V gene (reference sequence). This CDR3 has 13 amino acids. The CDR3 sequence is CASSLVRNTEAFF. In DNA, the CDR3 is TGTGCCAGCAGTTTAGTCCGGAACACTGAAGCTTTCTTT.

V is TRBV29-1 and J is TRBJ2-1; D gene unclear. From germline, CDR1 is SQVTM and CDR2 ANQGSEA. The V end was cut by 2 bases, the J end by 3 bases, with 5 bases between. The CDR3 extends over 12 amino acids. The CDR3 is CSVESRYNEQFF. The CDR3 bases are TGCAGCGTTGAATCCCGCTACAATGAGCAGTTCTTC.

The chain carries TRBV5-1 and TRBJ2-1; 8 positions match TRBD2. The CDR3 extends over 15 amino acids. Unmatched junction bases numbered 9, after V lost 5 bases and J lost 5 bases. Germline CDR1 reads SGHRS; CDR2 reads YFSETQ. The CDR3 region has the DNA TGCGCCAGCAGTACAAGCGGGAGATACGACAATGAGCAGTTCTTC. As protein: CASSTSGRYDNEQFF.

V is TRBV7-2 and J is TRBJ2-1; possible D gene TRBD2, 6 bases. Germline CDR1 and CDR2: SGHTA and FQGNSA. The CDR3 has 16 amino acids. V was clipped by 2 bases and J by 4 bases, with 15 bases between them. The CDR3 region is CASSLSGLALYNEQFF. DNA of the CDR3: TGTGCCAGCAGCTTATCTGGGCTAGCGCTTTACAATGAGCAGTTCTTC.

This chain links TRBV7-9 with TRBJ2-7; the match to TRBD1 covers 7 bases. CDR3 length: 14 amino acids. The junction had 7 bases not matched to a gene; V was cut back by 5 bases and J by 3 bases. Germline V lookup: CDR1 SEHNR, CDR2 FQNEAQ (reference sequence). In DNA, the CDR3 is TGTGCCAGCAGCCAACCGGGACAGCTCTACGAGCAGTACTTC. Residues: CASSQPGQLYEQYF.